The sequence of this T cell receptor (beta chain) was determined in a study of sequential checkpoint blockade in melanoma. On the study more broadly: Each arm's sequence ended with maintenance nivolumab.

Indicated treatment: randomized to nivolumab then ipilimumab (arm A) or the reverse (arm B). None of the patients previously received DNA-damaging chemotherapy. PBMC sorting kept live CD3+CD8+ cells without CD19 or CD56. This clone was found once. This CDR3 is 12 amino acids long. Looked up from germline, CDR1 is MNHEY and CDR2 is SMNVEV (reference sequence). V dropped 4 bases and J dropped 3 bases, with 4 bases sitting between them. Measured with immunoSEQ multiplex PCR; TCRdb has only the in-frame clones, and not every one. The table shows about 20,000 clones, with roughly 82% occurring only once. This clonotype was sampled from a human donor with melanoma. The chain is built from TRBV27 and TRBJ2-1, with D unresolved. The specimen comprised CD8+ T cells sorted from blood (inferred from file names), sampled from a patient given nivolumab and ipilimumab in sequence. CDR3 nucleotides: TGTGCCAGCAGTTCCGTCTACAATGAGCAGTTCTTC. Translating gives CASSSVYNEQFF.